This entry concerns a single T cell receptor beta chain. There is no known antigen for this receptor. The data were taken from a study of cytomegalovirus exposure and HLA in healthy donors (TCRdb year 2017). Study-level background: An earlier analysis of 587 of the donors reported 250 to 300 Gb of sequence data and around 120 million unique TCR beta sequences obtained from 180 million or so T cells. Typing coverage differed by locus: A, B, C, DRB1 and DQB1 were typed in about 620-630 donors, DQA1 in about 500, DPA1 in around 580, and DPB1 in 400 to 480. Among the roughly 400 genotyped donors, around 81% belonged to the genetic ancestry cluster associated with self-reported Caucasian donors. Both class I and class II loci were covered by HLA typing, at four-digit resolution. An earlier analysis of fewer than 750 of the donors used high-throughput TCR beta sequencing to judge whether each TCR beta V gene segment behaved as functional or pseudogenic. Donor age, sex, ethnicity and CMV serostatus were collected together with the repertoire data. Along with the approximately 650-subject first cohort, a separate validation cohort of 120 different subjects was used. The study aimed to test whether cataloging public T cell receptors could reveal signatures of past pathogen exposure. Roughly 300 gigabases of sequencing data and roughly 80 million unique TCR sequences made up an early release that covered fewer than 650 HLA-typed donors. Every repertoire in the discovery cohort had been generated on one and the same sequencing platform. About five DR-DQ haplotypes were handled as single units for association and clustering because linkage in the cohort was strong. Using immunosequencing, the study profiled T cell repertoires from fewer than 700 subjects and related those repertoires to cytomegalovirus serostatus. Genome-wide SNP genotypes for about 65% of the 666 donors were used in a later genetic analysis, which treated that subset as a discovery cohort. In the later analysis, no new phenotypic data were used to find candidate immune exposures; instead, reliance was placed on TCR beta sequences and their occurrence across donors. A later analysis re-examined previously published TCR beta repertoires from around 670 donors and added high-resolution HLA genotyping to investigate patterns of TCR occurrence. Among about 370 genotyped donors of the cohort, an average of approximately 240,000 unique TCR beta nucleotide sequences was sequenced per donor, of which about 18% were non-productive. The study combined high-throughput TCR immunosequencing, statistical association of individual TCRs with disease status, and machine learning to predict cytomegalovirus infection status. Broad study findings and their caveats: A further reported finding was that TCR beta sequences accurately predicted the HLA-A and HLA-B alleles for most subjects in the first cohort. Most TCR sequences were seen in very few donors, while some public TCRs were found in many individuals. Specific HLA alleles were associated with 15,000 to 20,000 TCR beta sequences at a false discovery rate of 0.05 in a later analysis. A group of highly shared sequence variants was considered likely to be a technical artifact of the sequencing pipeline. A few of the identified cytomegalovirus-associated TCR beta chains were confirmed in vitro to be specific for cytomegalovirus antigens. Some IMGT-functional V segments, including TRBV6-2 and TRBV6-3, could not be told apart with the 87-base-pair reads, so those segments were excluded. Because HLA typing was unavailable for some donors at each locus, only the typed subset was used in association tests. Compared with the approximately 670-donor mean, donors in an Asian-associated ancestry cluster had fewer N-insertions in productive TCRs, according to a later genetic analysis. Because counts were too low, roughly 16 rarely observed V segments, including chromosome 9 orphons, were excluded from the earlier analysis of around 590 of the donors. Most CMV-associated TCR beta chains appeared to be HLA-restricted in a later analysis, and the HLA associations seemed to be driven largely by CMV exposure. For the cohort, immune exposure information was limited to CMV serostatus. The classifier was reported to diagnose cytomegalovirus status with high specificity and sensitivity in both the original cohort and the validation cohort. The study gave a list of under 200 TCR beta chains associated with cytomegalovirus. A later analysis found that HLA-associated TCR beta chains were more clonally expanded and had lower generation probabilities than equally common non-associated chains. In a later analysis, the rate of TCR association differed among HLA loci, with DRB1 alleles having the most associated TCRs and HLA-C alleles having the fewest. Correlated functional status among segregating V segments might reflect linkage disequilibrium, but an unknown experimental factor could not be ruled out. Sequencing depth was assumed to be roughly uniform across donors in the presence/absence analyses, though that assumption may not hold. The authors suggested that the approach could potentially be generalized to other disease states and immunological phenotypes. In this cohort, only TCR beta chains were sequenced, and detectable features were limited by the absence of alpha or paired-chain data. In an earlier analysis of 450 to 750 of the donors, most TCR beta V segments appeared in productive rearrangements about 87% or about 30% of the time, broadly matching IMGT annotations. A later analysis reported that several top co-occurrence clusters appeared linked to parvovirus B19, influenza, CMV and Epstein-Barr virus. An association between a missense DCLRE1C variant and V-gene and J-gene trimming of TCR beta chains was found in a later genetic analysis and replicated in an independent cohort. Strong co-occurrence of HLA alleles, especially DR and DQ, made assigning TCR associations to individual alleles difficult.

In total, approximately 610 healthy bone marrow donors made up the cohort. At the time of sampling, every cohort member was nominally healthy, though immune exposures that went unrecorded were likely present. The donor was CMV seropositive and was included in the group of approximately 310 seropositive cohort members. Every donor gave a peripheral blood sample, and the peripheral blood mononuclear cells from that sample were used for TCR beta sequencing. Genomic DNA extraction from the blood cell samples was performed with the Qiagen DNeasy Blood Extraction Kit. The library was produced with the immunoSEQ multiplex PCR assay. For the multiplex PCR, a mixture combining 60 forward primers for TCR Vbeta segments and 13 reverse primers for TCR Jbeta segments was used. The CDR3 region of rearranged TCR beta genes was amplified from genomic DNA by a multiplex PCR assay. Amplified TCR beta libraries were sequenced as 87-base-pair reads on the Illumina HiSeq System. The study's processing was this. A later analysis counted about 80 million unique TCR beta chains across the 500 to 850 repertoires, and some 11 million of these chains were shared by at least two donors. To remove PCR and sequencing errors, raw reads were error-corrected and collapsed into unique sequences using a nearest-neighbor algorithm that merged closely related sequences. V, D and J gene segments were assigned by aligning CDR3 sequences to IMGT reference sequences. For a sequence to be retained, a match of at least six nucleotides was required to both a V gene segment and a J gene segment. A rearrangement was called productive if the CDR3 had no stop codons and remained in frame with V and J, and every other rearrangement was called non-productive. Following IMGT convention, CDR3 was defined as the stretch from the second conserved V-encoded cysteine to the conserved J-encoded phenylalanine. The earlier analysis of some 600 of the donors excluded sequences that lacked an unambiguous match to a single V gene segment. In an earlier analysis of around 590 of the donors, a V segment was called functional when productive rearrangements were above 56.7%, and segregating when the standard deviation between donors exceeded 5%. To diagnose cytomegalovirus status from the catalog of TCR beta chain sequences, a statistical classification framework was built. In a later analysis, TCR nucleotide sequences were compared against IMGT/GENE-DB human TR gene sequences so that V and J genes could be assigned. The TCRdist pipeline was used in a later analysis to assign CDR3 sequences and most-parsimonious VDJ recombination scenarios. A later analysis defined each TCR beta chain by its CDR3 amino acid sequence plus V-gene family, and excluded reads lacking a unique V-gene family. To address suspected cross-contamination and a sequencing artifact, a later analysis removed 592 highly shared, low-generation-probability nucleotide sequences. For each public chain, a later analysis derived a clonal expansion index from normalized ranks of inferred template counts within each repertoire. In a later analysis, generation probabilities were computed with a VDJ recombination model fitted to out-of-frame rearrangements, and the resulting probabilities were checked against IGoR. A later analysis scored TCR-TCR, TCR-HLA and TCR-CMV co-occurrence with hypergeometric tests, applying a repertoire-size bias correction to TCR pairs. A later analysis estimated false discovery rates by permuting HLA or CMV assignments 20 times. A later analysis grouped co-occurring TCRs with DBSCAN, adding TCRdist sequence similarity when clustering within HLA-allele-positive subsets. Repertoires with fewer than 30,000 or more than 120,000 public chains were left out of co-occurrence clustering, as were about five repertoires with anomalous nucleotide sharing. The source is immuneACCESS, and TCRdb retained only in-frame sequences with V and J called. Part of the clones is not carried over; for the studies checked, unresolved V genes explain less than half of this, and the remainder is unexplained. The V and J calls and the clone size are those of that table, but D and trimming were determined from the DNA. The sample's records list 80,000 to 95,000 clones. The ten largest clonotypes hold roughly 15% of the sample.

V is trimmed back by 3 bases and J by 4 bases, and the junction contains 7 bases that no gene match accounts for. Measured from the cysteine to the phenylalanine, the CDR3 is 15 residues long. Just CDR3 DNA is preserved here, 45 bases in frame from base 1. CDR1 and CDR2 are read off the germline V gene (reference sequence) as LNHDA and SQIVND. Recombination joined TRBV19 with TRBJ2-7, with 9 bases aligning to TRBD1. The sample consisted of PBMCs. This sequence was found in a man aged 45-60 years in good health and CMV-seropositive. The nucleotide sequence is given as TGTGCCAGTAGTATCCTGACAGGGGGAGAGTACGAGCAGTACTTC. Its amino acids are CASSILTGGEYEQYF.